One and the same sample provided the 2 T cell receptor beta chains below, sequenced in a study of radiotherapy plus CTLA-4 blockade in lung cancer. TCRdb's table, derived via immunoSEQ multiplex PCR, lists solely in-frame clones and lacks some. The sample carries 60,000 to 70,000 clones, 79% recorded once. The sequencing used peripheral blood, collected from a patient treated with radiotherapy plus ipilimumab. These receptors came from a human donor with non-small cell lung cancer who had a complete response to radiotherapy plus ipilimumab.

The chain combines TRBV29-1 with TRBJ2-5; 13 nucleotides agree with TRBD2. Trimming removed 4 bases from V and 5 bases from J; junction bases left unmatched: 7. Looked up from germline, CDR1 is SQVTM and CDR2 is ANQGSEA. This CDR3 is 15 amino acids long. In DNA form, the CDR3 reads TGCAGCGTTGTGGCGGGACTAGCGGGGAGGGAGACCCAGTACTTC. This sequence encodes CSVVAGLAGRETQYF. The full variable domain, rest sourced from reference TRBV29-1 and TRBJ2-5, is SAVISQKPSRDICQRGTSLTIQCQVDSQVTMMFWYRQQPGQSLTLIATANQGSEATYESGFVIDKFPISRPNLTFSTLTVSNMSPEDSSIYLCSVVAGLAGRETQYFGPGTRLLVL.

The J gene is TRBJ1-2, the V gene TRBV5-1; no firm D call. CDR1 is SGHRS and CDR2 is YFSETQ in the germline V gene. CDR3 length: 13 amino acids. Trimming took 1 base from V and 4 from J, leaving 8 bases between them. CDR3 coding DNA: TGCGCCAGCAGCTTGAATACTGGCTATGGCTACACCTTC. Translation gives CASSLNTGYGYTF. Drawing the rest from reference TRBV5-1 and TRBJ1-2, the complete variable domain is KAGVTQTPRYLIKTRGQQVTLSCSPISGHRSVSWYQQTPGQGLQFLFEYFSETQRNKGNFPGRFSGRQFSNSRSEMNVSTLELGDSALYLCASSLNTGYGYTFGSGTRLTVV.